A single sample is the source of the 20 T cell receptor beta chains below, sequenced in a study of cytomegalovirus exposure and HLA in healthy donors. The primer mix had 60 Vbeta and 13 Jbeta primers. The data were produced by immunoSEQ multiplex PCR, yet TCRdb's version contains in-frame clones alone and is incomplete. The sample records approximately 210,000 clones, about 79% being singletons. What was sequenced was PBMCs. These receptors originate from a male donor in good health and CMV-seronegative.

This clone turned up a few times. The CDR3 protein is CASSQARNIQYF. CDR3 DNA: TGTGCCAGCAGCCAAGCTAGGAACATTCAGTACTTC. This rearrangement joins TRBV4-2 to TRBJ2-4; D unclear. V was pared by 1 base and J by 7 bases, with 5 bases between. From germline, CDR1 is LGHNA and CDR2 YNFKEQ. The CDR3 totals 12 residues.

This chain uses TRBV7-2 with TRBJ1-5; TRBD1 might be the D (5 bases). Trimming cost V 5 bases and J 3 bases, with 11 bases left between them. Germline loops: CDR1 SGHTA, CDR2 FQGNSA. The CDR3 runs to 14 residues. This chain's CDR3 is CASSPGGNNQPQHF. The CDR3 nucleotides read TGTGCCAGCAGCCCCGGGGGGAACAATCAGCCCCAGCATTTT.

The V and J genes are TRBV29-1 and TRBJ2-7; D remains unclear. V was cut by 5 bases and J by 3 bases, with 11 bases left in between. The CDR3 spans 12 residues. The germline V gene has CDR1 SQVTM and CDR2 ANQGSEA. CDR3 nucleotides: TGCAGCGTTAGTTACGCTAACTACGAGCAGTACTTC. This codes for CSVSYANYEQYF.

V is TRBV10-3 and J is TRBJ1-5, with TRBD1 matching over 8 bases. V shed 6 bases, J shed 1 base, and the junction held 2 bases outside the gene matches. Germline loops: CDR1 ENHRY, CDR2 SYGVKD. CDR3 length equals 14 residues. Here the CDR3 reads CAIRTGASNQPQHF. As DNA, the CDR3 is TGTGCCATCAGGACAGGGGCGAGCAATCAGCCCCAGCATTTT.

V is TRBV7-3 and J is TRBJ2-1; D gene ambiguous. Germline values: CDR1 SGHTA, CDR2 FQGTGA. The CDR3 consists of 13 residues. V was clipped by 2 bases and J by 5 bases, with 7 bases between them. CDR3 nucleotides: TGTGCCAGCAGCTTAGGGCAAAACAATGAGCAGTTCTTC. This encodes CASSLGQNNEQFF.

The J gene is TRBJ2-2, the V gene TRBV5-1; 8 bases map to TRBD2. The trim removed 0 bases at V and 6 bases at J, leaving 10 bases unmatched. The germline V gene has CDR1 SGHRS and CDR2 YFSETQ. There are 17 residues in the CDR3. For the CDR3, the DNA is TGCGCCAGCAGCTTGGACCCCTTGCGGGGGGCCGCCGGGGAGCTGTTTTTT. This encodes CASSLDPLRGAAGELFF.

The rearrangement uses TRBV7-9 and TRBJ2-3; no clear D. The CDR3 totals 16 residues. Germline V gene data show CDR1 as SEHNR and CDR2 as FQNEAQ (reference sequence). Between the trimmed V and J ends, which lost 1 base and 3 bases, there was a span of 14 bases. CDR3 DNA sequence: TGTGCCAGCAGCTTAGGGTACAGAGATGAGACAGATACGCAGTATTTT. Protein sequence: CASSLGYRDETDTQYF.

The sample holds a few counts of this clone. The chain uses TRBV10-3 and TRBJ1-3; 10 bases fit TRBD1. CDR3 length equals 13 residues. Trimming cost V 2 bases and J 15 bases; bases outside gene matches: 7. Germline V gene sequence: CDR1 ENHRY, CDR2 SYGVKD. CDR3 sequence (DNA): TGTGCCATCAGTGAGGAGGGACAGGGGTCCCGATATTTT. Translating gives CAISEEGQGSRYF.

The rearrangement links TRBV9 to TRBJ1-1; the match to TRBD1 covers 7 bases. This CDR3 spans 14 amino acids. Germline V gene lookup returns CDR1 SGDLS and CDR2 YYNGEE. Germline trimming cut 0 bases from V and 1 base from J; bases unmatched to any gene: 0. CDR3 in amino acids: CASSVGDRNTEAFF. The CDR3 DNA reads TGTGCCAGCAGCGTAGGGGACAGGAACACTGAAGCTTTCTTT.

This chain uses TRBV18 with TRBJ2-7; D unclear. The V end was cut by 3 bases, the J end by 3 bases, with 12 bases between. This CDR3 has 14 residues. The germline V gene has CDR1 KGHSH and CDR2 LQKENI. CDR3 DNA: TGTGCCAGCTCACCCATTACAGCAGACTACGAGCAGTACTTC. Translated: CASSPITADYEQYF.

This rearrangement joins TRBV10-1 to TRBJ2-1; D is possibly TRBD2 (6 bases). Trimming stripped 1 base from V and 0 bases from J, with 13 bases between. The CDR3 has 17 amino acids. Looked up from germline, CDR1 is WNHNN and CDR2 is SYGVQD (reference sequence). Here the CDR3 reads CASSEFSGTISYNEQFF. CDR3 coding DNA: TGCGCCAGCAGTGAGTTTAGCGGTACCATCTCCTACAATGAGCAGTTCTTC.

The rearrangement joins TRBV5-5 to TRBJ2-1; D might be TRBD2 (6 bases). V was trimmed by 2 bases and J by 6 bases, leaving 18 bases between them. The CDR3 runs to 16 residues. Germline CDR1 is SGHKS and CDR2 is YYEKEE (reference sequence). As DNA, the CDR3 is TGTGCCAGCAGCTTCGGCAGGGCACTGGGGGGCAATGAGCAGTTCTTC. Encoded protein: CASSFGRALGGNEQFF.

The chain carries TRBV18 and TRBJ2-7; TRBD2 aligns across 12 bases. Unmatched junction bases numbered 11, after V lost 9 bases and J lost 5 bases. This CDR3 spans 15 amino acids. Germline V gives CDR1 KGHSH, CDR2 LQKENI. CDR3 sequence (DNA): TGTGCCAGTCAAGACCTGACTAGCGGGGGTCACGAGCAGTACTTC. Residues: CASQDLTSGGHEQYF.

This clone has just a few counts. The chain carries TRBV7-8 and TRBJ2-7; 9 positions agree with TRBD2. After removal of 0 bases from V and 6 bases from J, the junction contained 12 bases not matched to a gene. Germline CDR1 SGHVS, CDR2 FQNEAQ. The CDR3 has 17 residues. CDR3 loop: CASSLAGGGASGFEQYF. DNA for the CDR3: TGTGCCAGCAGCTTAGCCGGCGGGGGGGCCTCCGGGTTCGAGCAGTACTTC.

The chain couples TRBV9 to TRBJ2-5; TRBD2 is a possible D gene (6 bases). Trimming pared 4 bases from V and 2 bases from J, leaving 12 bases between. CDR1 is SGDLS, CDR2 YYNGEE, per germline. The CDR3 totals 14 residues. CDR3 amino acids: CASSPGGSQETQYF. The CDR3 DNA sequence: TGTGCCAGCAGCCCCGGAGGGTCACAAGAGACCCAGTACTTC.

The rearrangement links TRBV6-1 to TRBJ2-2; possibly TRBD1 for D (5 bases). The V and J ends lost 5 bases and 0 bases respectively, with 7 bases between them. The germline CDR1 and CDR2 sequences are MNHNS and SASEGT. The CDR3 is 14 residues long. This chain's CDR3 is CASSRTTNTGELFF. CDR3 nucleotides: TGTGCCAGCAGTCGGACAACGAACACCGGGGAGCTGTTTTTT.

V usage is TRBV27 and J usage is TRBJ1-1; tentative D call: TRBD1 (6 bases). The ends were cut back, 5 bases at V and 7 bases at J, with 11 bases in the middle. The CDR3 totals 12 residues. From germline, CDR1 is MNHEY and CDR2 SMNVEV (reference sequence). CDR3 bases: TGTGCCAGCAGTCACCGACAGGATGAAGCTTTCTTT. Translating it yields CASSHRQDEAFF.

The chain links TRBV7-9 to TRBJ2-2, with 9 bases that match TRBD1. CDR3 length: 17 residues. Germline CDR1 reads SEHNR; CDR2 reads FQNEAQ (reference sequence). After removal of 1 base from V and 3 bases from J, the junction contained 6 bases not matched to a gene. CDR3 bases: TGTGCCAGCAGCTTAGAACGGACAGGGGCCCACACCGGGGAGCTGTTTTTT. Translation gives CASSLERTGAHTGELFF.

The rearrangement uses TRBV11-1 and TRBJ2-5; 9 bases are a match to TRBD1. Germline CDR1 SGHAT, CDR2 FQDESV (reference sequence). Unmatched junction bases numbered 10, after V lost 6 bases and J lost 5 bases. CDR3 length: 15 residues. DNA for the CDR3: TGTGCCAGCAGTCGTGGGACAGGGTTGGCCGAGACCCAGTACTTC. Translated: CASSRGTGLAETQYF. Full variable domain (outside the CDR3, taken from reference TRBV11-1 and TRBJ2-5): EAEVAQSPRYKITEKSQAVAFWCDPISGHATLYWYRQILGQGPELLVQFQDESVVDDSQLPKDRFSAERLKGVDSTLKIQPAELGDSAMYLCASSRGTGLAETQYFGPGTRLLVL.

The V gene is TRBV11-2, the J gene TRBJ2-7; no clear D. The length of the CDR3 is 13 residues. Germline V gene sequence: CDR1 SGHAT, CDR2 FQNNGV. V was cut by 1 base and J by 3 bases, with 7 bases left in between. CDR3 DNA sequence: TGTGCCAGCAGCTTAGTCCGGAGCTACGAGCAGTACTTC. Translating it yields CASSLVRSYEQYF.